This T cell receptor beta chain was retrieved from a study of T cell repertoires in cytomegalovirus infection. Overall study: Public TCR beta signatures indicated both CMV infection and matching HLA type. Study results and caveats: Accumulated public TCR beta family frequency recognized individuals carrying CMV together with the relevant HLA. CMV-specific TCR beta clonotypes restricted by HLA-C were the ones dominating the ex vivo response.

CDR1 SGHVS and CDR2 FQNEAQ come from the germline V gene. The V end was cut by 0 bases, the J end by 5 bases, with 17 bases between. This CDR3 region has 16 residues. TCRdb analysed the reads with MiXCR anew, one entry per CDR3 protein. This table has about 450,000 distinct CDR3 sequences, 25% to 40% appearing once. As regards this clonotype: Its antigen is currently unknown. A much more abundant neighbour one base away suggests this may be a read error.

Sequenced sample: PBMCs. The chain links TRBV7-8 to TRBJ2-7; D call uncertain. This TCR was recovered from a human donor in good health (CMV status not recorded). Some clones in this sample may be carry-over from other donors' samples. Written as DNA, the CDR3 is TGTGCCAGCAGCTTAGCAGTCGGGCTATCGGGCCACGAGCAGTACTTC. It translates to CASSLAVGLSGHEQYF.